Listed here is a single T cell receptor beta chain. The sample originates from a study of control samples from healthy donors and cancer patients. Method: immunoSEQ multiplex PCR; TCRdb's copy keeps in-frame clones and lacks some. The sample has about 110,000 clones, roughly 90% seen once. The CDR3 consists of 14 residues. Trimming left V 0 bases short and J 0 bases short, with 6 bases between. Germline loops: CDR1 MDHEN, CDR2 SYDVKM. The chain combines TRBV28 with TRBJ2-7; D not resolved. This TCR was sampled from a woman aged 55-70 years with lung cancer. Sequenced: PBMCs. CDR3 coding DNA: TGTGCCAGCAGTTTATGGCCTCTCTCCTACGAGCAGTACTTC. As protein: CASSLWPLSYEQYF. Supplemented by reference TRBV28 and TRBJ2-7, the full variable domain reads DVKVTQSSRYLVKRTGEKVFLECVQDMDHENMFWYRQDPGLGLRLIYFSYDVKMKEKGDIPEGYSVSREKKERFSLILESASTNQTSMYLCASSLWPLSYEQYFGPGTRLTVT.